The TCR beta chain under discussion was sequenced for a study of blood T cell repertoires in COVID-19. The CDR3 is made up of 13 amino acids. Germline V gives CDR1 SNHLY, CDR2 FYNNEI. Trimming took 6 bases from V and 7 from J; bases not matched to a gene: 3. Only in-frame clones appear in the TCRdb table, and some are missing; sequencing was by immunoSEQ multiplex PCR. Here the sample spans approximately 69,000 clones, 81% being singletons. Source material: peripheral blood. The chain carries TRBV2 and TRBJ1-4, with 9 bases identical to TRBD1. This receptor was obtained from an older woman with acute or convalescent COVID-19. CDR3 in amino acids: CASRQGAFEKLFF. CDR3 coding DNA: TGTGCCAGCAGACAGGGGGCATTTGAAAAACTGTTTTTT.